A selection of T cell receptor beta chains follows, all from one sample in a study of molecular identifiers for immune sequencing clone quantification. TCRdb itself ran the PCR reads through MiXCR, one entry per CDR3 protein. This table has some 93,000 distinct CDR3 sequences, around 23% appearing once. What was sequenced was naive CD8+ T cells from blood, with Jurkat cell RNA spiked in. The receptors come from a human donor in good health. Some libraries in this study had Jurkat cell RNA spiked in. Each CDR3 is given with its conserved first and last residue. A D gene is named only where the DNA matches it firmly. Only some rows state a clone size, as once, few, many or a class for expanded clones.

d_call	clone_size	v_call	j_call	cdr3_nt	cdr3_aa
.	many	TRBV12-3/TRBV12-4	TRBJ2-3	TGTGCCAGCAGTTTGGTTGCAGCCACAGATACGCAGTATTTT	CASSLVAATDTQYF
TRBD1	many	TRBV5-5	TRBJ2-7	TGTGCCAGCAACCCGTCCACGGACAGGGGGAACGAGCAGTACTTC	CASNPSTDRGNEQYF
.	few	TRBV7-8	TRBJ2-7	TGTGCCAGCAGCTTAGAAGCAGGCTGGGCCTACGAGCAGTACTTC	CASSLEAGWAYEQYF
.	many	TRBV2	TRBJ2-3	TGTGCCAGCAGTGCGTGGGCCACAGATACGCAGTATTTT	CASSAWATDTQYF
.	.	TRBV29-1	TRBJ1-2	TGCAGCGTTATCCCGGACTCTAACTATGGCTACACCTTC	CSVIPDSNYGYTF
.	.	TRBV6-2/TRBV6-3	TRBJ1-6	TGTGCCAGCAGCCACCACAGGGATAATTCACCCCTCCACTTT	CASSHHRDNSPLHF
.	many	TRBV27	TRBJ2-3	TGTGCCAGCAGCCCCATGGGCGGACACACAGATACGCAGTATTTT	CASSPMGGHTDTQYF
.	many	TRBV6-1	TRBJ2-7	TGTGCCAGCAGTGAAGCGGTCTCCTACGAGCAGTACTTC	CASSEAVSYEQYF
.	.	TRBV28	TRBJ1-2	TGTGCCAGCAGTTCGCACAATGGCTACACCTTC	CASSSHNGYTF
.	many	TRBV4-3	TRBJ1-1	TGCGCCAGCAGCCAGCACAGGGCCTACTACACTGAAGCTTTCTTT	CASSQHRAYYTEAFF
.	few	TRBV7-2	TRBJ2-1	TGTGCCAGCAGCTTAGCGTCAGTACTCAATGAGCAGTTCTTC	CASSLASVLNEQFF
TRBD1	many	TRBV5-4	TRBJ2-5	TGTGCCAGCAGCTTGGAGGGGGCGGGAGAGACCCAGTACTTC	CASSLEGAGETQYF
.	few	TRBV9	TRBJ2-3	TGTGCCAGCAGCGTAGAGTCGGGAGTCAGACCCACAGATACGCAGTATTTT	CASSVESGVRPTDTQYF
TRBD1	many	TRBV11-1	TRBJ2-2	TGTGCCAGCAGCGGACAGGGGCCGGGGCAGAGAACCGGGGAGCTGTTTTTT	CASSGQGPGQRTGELFF
.	many	TRBV5-1	TRBJ2-5	TGCGCCAGCAGCCGAGTACAGGTCCGGGAGACCCAGTACTTC	CASSRVQVRETQYF
TRBD1	many	TRBV7-9	TRBJ2-7	TGTGCCAGCAGCTTATCTTCGGGGGGACAGGGGCAATCCTACGAGCAGTACTTC	CASSLSSGGQGQSYEQYF
.	many	TRBV5-1	TRBJ2-7	TGCGCCAGCAGCTTCGGGTCTGCTACGACCGAGCAGTACTTC	CASSFGSATTEQYF
TRBD1	few	TRBV30	TRBJ2-1	TGTGCCTGGAGAGCCCGACAGGGGGCAGGGAATGAGCAGTTCTTC	CAWRARQGAGNEQFF
.	many	TRBV13	TRBJ2-7	TGTGCCAGCAGCTTAGGTTGGGGTTCCGGCTACGAGCAGTACTTC	CASSLGWGSGYEQYF
TRBD1	many	TRBV10-3	TRBJ2-7	TGTGCCAGCCGGGACAGCCCCTCCGAGCAGTACTTC	CASRDSPSEQYF
.	many	TRBV5-1	TRBJ1-1	TGCGCCAGCAGCTGGAGCATGAACACTGAAGCTTTCTTT	CASSWSMNTEAFF
.	few	TRBV19	TRBJ2-1	TGTGCCAGTGGCTGGGGCAGCTACTACAATGAGCAGTTCTTC	CASGWGSYYNEQFF
TRBD1	.	TRBV7-2	TRBJ2-3	TGTGCCAGCAGCTTAGTCCAGGGGGCCCAAGAAGATACGCGTTATTTT	CASSLVQGAQEDTRYF
.	.	TRBV20-1	TRBJ2-2	TGCAGTGCTAGAGATCGACGGGAGACCGGGGAGCTGTTTTTT	CSARDRRETGELFF
.	many	TRBV29-1	TRBJ1-1	TGCAGCGTTTTGCGGACGAACACTGAAGCTTTCTTT	CSVLRTNTEAFF
.	many	TRBV7-9	TRBJ2-3	TGTGCCAGCAGCCTAGACGTTAGGGGCACAGATACGCAGTATTTT	CASSLDVRGTDTQYF
.	many	TRBV3-1	TRBJ2-7	TGTGCCAGCAGCCAGGGCGTGCCCTACGAGCAGTACTTC	CASSQGVPYEQYF
.	many	TRBV29-1	TRBJ2-7	TGCAGCGTCCAGGGGTCCGAGCAGTACTTC	CSVQGSEQYF
.	few	TRBV6-6	TRBJ2-7	TGTGCCAGCTCGTCGGGATACTACGAGCAGTACTTC	CASSSGYYEQYF
.	many	TRBV6-2/TRBV6-3	TRBJ2-7	TGTGCCACCCATCCCGGCTCCTACGAGCAGTACTTC	CATHPGSYEQYF
TRBD1	once	TRBV12-3/TRBV12-4	TRBJ2-7	TGTGCCAGCAGTATCTTAGGGACAGGGGGTCCCGAGCAGTACTTC	CASSILGTGGPEQYF
TRBD2	many	TRBV29-1	TRBJ2-1	TGCAGCGTTGAAGGACTAGCTGGTGAGCAGTTCTTC	CSVEGLAGEQFF
.	few	TRBV27	TRBJ2-1	TGTGCCAGCACCCCAGACAGGAGCGCCTACAATGAGCAGTTCTTC	CASTPDRSAYNEQFF
TRBD1	.	TRBV5-6	TRBJ2-7	TGTGCTAGCGGCCCGACAGGGGGAGAGCAGTACTTC	CASGPTGGEQYF
.	many	TRBV7-6	TRBJ1-1	TGTGCCAGCAGCTTAGATGCCATGAACACTGAAGCTTTCTTT	CASSLDAMNTEAFF
.	many	TRBV3-2	TRBJ2-3	TGTGCCAGCAGCCGCAGCAGCGGGAGGGCTGACACAGATACGCAGTATTTT	CASSRSSGRADTDTQYF
.	few	TRBV24-1	TRBJ2-3	TGTGCCACCAGTGACCGCACAGATACGCAGTATTTT	CATSDRTDTQYF
.	few	TRBV28	TRBJ2-7	TGTGCCAGCAGTTTAAACAGGGAGGTGTCCTACGAGCAGTACTTC	CASSLNREVSYEQYF
.	many	TRBV7-8	TRBJ2-7	TGTGCCAGCAGCTCGAAACCGGGGTCCTACGAGCAGTACTTC	CASSSKPGSYEQYF
TRBD1	many	TRBV4-2	TRBJ2-7	TGTGCCAGCAGCCCGGCCGGGACAGGGGAATACGAGCAGTACTTC	CASSPAGTGEYEQYF
.	many	TRBV27	TRBJ2-2	TGTGCCAGCAGCATGAACGGGGAGCTGTTTTTT	CASSMNGELFF
.	many	TRBV29-1	TRBJ2-5	TGCAGCGTCTCTAACTCGGGACGCCAAGAGACCCAGTACTTC	CSVSNSGRQETQYF
.	few	TRBV27	TRBJ2-5	TGTGCCAGCAGTCCCTCGGTGAATCGGGCGAGAGAGACCCAGTACTTC	CASSPSVNRARETQYF
.	many	TRBV7-9	TRBJ2-3	TGTGCCAGCAGCCCCCCCCGTGGGGGCACAGATACGCAGTATTTT	CASSPPRGGTDTQYF
.	.	TRBV12-3/TRBV12-4	TRBJ2-1	TGTGCCAGCAGTCATCAGGAGAGCTCCTACAATGAGCAGTTCTTC	CASSHQESSYNEQFF
TRBD1	many	TRBV5-6	TRBJ2-7	TGTGCCAGCAGCCCGAGAGGGCAGGGGGCCTCCTACGAGCAGTACTTC	CASSPRGQGASYEQYF
.	many	TRBV6-5	TRBJ2-3	TGTGCCAGCAGTTACGGGGTTACGAGCACAGATACGCAGTATTTT	CASSYGVTSTDTQYF
.	many	TRBV12-3/TRBV12-4	TRBJ2-1	TGTGCCAGCAGTTCTCCCCGGGAGATGGGCGAGCAGTTCTTC	CASSSPREMGEQFF
TRBD1	.	TRBV27	TRBJ1-2	TGTGCCAGCAGTTCCTCCACAGGGGGTCGTGGCTACACCTTC	CASSSSTGGRGYTF
TRBD2	once	TRBV3-1	TRBJ2-1	TGTGCCAACAGCCTCGGGACTAGCACACAAAACAATGAGCAGTTCTTC	CANSLGTSTQNNEQFF
TRBD1	.	TRBV11-3	TRBJ2-5	TGTGCCGGCACCCCATCCGGGACAGTTCAAGAGACCCAGTACTTC	CAGTPSGTVQETQYF
.	few	TRBV6-5	TRBJ2-2	TGTGCCAGCAGTTGCGGGTTAGCCGGGGACGGGGAGCTGTTTTTT	CASSCGLAGDGELFF
.	many	TRBV27	TRBJ1-1	TGTGCCAGCAGTTTATACGCCAAGGGCACTGAAGCTTTCTTT	CASSLYAKGTEAFF
.	few	TRBV12-3/TRBV12-4	TRBJ1-1	TGTGCCAGCAGTTTATTAATGGAGGGGAACGAAGCTTTCTTT	CASSLLMEGNEAFF
TRBD1	.	TRBV4-1	TRBJ1-5	TGCGTCAGCAGCCACGACAGGGGGCAGGCTCAGCCCCAGCATTTT	CVSSHDRGQAQPQHF
.	many	TRBV11-2	TRBJ2-7	TGTGCCAGCAGCCAAAGCTCCTACGAGCAGTACTTC	CASSQSSYEQYF
TRBD1	many	TRBV7-9	TRBJ2-7	TGTGCCAGCAGCTCCCCGACAGGGCGGCACGAGCAGTACTTC	CASSSPTGRHEQYF
TRBD2	many	TRBV9	TRBJ2-3	TGTGCCAGCAGCGTGGGGTATGGGGCTAGCGGGGGCACAGATACGCAGTATTTT	CASSVGYGASGGTDTQYF
TRBD2	many	TRBV19	TRBJ2-7	TGTGCCAGTAGGCCGGGACTAGCGGGAAAGTACGAGCAGTACTTC	CASRPGLAGKYEQYF
TRBD1	.	TRBV28	TRBJ2-3	TGTGCCAGCATGGGACAGGGGACAGATACGCAGTATTTT	CASMGQGTDTQYF